This T cell receptor beta chain was sequenced during a study of T cells in women clearing cervical HPV infection. Clones were sequenced by immunoSEQ multiplex PCR, and TCRdb holds only the in-frame ones, with some missing. Its table lists about 35,000 clones. Turning to this clone: The read ends 3 residues shy of where the CDR3 ends; the end is completed using the germline J gene.

The CDR3 sequence is 12 residues long. CDR1 is LNHDA, CDR2 SQIVND, per germline (reference sequence). The source material was blood buffy coat. The chain uses TRBV19 and TRBJ2-4; D is unclear. The sequence was obtained from a woman aged 18 to 75 with a cervical HPV16 infection that either progressed to CIN3+ or cleared (not recorded which). The CDR3 region is CASSIWQYGQYF. The CDR3 bases that were read are TGTGCCAGTAGTATTTGGCAATATGGT.